These T cell receptor beta chains were read from a single sample in a study of T-cell memory formation after mild COVID-19. TCRdb fed the 5' RACE reads into MiXCR, producing one record per CDR3 protein. This table holds some 120,000 distinct CDR3 sequences, approximately 15% found once. The sample taken for sequencing was PBMCs or a T cell subset sorted from them (not recorded which). The receptors shown here come from a man aged 18 to 30 who had mild COVID-19 (a few samples of this study predate the infection). Cell type and time point are not known. Both conserved end residues are part of each CDR3. D genes are given only for firm matches. A clone size is listed for some rows: how often the clone was seen (once, few, many), or a class if it is expanded.

clone size	D gene	V gene	J gene	CDR3 DNA	CDR3 protein
-	TRBD1	TRBV18	TRBJ2-5	TGTGCCAGCTCACCCGGGACAGCGCAAGAGACCCAGTACTTC	CASSPGTAQETQYF
many	-	TRBV3-1	TRBJ2-3	TGTGCCAGCAGCCTACCCGGGACGGGTACGCAGTATTTT	CASSLPGTGTQYF
-	-	TRBV5-1	TRBJ2-2	TGCGCCAGCAGCTTGGACGGGGGCGTGAGCGGGGAGCTGTTTTTT	CASSLDGGVSGELFF
-	-	TRBV4-3	TRBJ2-7	TGCGCCAGCAGCCAAGATCGTGGTGTCTACGAGCAGTACTTC	CASSQDRGVYEQYF
-	-	TRBV20-1	TRBJ1-5	TGCAGTGCTCGACGAGGGGACGCCTCCTTTCCCCAGCATTTT	CSARRGDASFPQHF
few	-	TRBV5-1	TRBJ2-1	TGCGCCAGCAGACAGACTGGAAGCTCCTACAATGAGCAGTTCTTC	CASRQTGSSYNEQFF
-	-	TRBV5-1	TRBJ1-2	TGCGCCAGCAGCTTGGCGGGAGATAACTATGGCTACACCTTC	CASSLAGDNYGYTF
-	TRBD1	TRBV28	TRBJ1-1	TGTGCCAGCAGTCCCCGGGACAGGGGAGCTTTCTTT	CASSPRDRGAFF
-	-	TRBV6-5	TRBJ1-2	TGTGCCAGCAGCCCCAGGGGCTTCGGATTGGGTTCTGGCTACACCTTC	CASSPRGFGLGSGYTF
few	TRBD1	TRBV9	TRBJ2-1	TGTGCCAGCAGCGCGCAGGGGGCTAGCTCCTACAATGAGCAGTTCTTC	CASSAQGASSYNEQFF
-	TRBD1	TRBV24-1	TRBJ2-5	TGTGCCACCAGCAGCCCGGGACAGGGCCTCCAAGAGACCCAGTACTTC	CATSSPGQGLQETQYF
few	TRBD2	TRBV4-3	TRBJ2-3	TGCGCCAGCAGCCAAGAATCGAGCGGGGGGAAGTCATTTAGGCCCAGCACAGATACGCAGTATTTT	CASSQESSGGKSFRPSTDTQYF
-	TRBD1	TRBV9	TRBJ1-6	TGTGCCAGCAGCCCCTGGACAGGGGGCAATTCACCACTCCACTTT	CASSPWTGGNSPLHF
-	TRBD1	TRBV20-1	TRBJ2-7	TGCAGTGCGAGACAGGGGGCGAGGTACGAGCAGTACTTC	CSARQGARYEQYF
-	TRBD1	TRBV12-3/TRBV12-4	TRBJ1-5	TGTGCCAGCAGTTCGATTCCGGGACAGGGGTTCGGCAATCAGCCCCAGCATTTT	CASSSIPGQGFGNQPQHF
few	TRBD2	TRBV9	TRBJ2-5	TGTGCCAGCAGCCCCGACCCAGGGACTAGCGGGGTTCGAGAGACCCAGTACTTC	CASSPDPGTSGVRETQYF
-	-	TRBV5-1	TRBJ2-1	TGCGCCAGCAAGTTGGAGGGGGTATCCTACAATGAGCAGTTCTTC	CASKLEGVSYNEQFF
few	-	TRBV6-1	TRBJ2-2	TGTGCCAGCAGTGTGTCACAGAACACCGGGGAGCTGTTTTTT	CASSVSQNTGELFF